These 30 T cell receptor beta chains were all obtained from the same sample, sequenced in a study of T cells in Graves' hyperthyroidism and ophthalmopathy. RNA transcripts yielded amplified TCR beta CDR3 regions. The HTBI primer set served for first-round RT-PCR of the TCR CDR3. Each CDR3 protein gets one entry after TCRdb re-called the multiplex PCR reads with MiXCR. In the table there are some 270,000 distinct CDR3 sequences, roughly a quarter of which are singletons. What was sequenced was blood. The receptors shown here come from a woman aged 35 to 49 with Graves' ophthalmopathy.

This clonotype was seen repeatedly, ten times or more. The chain is built from TRBV9 and TRBJ1-4; D uncertain. Germline CDR1 and CDR2: SGDLS and YYNGEE. Trimming removed 0 bases at V and 1 base at J, with 7 bases between. This CDR3 has 15 residues. CDR3 sequence: CASSVEGRTNEKLFF. The CDR3 DNA is TGTGCCAGCAGCGTAGAAGGCCGAACTAATGAAAAACTGTTTTTT.

The chain links TRBV6-1 to TRBJ1-6; the match to TRBD1 covers 7 bases. Germline lookup yields CDR1 MNHNS and CDR2 SASEGT. The CDR3 loop spans 13 amino acids. Trimming removed 8 bases from V and 9 bases from J; junction bases left unmatched: 7. Written as DNA, the CDR3 is TGTGCCAGCGGAAGGGGGCAAAGTTCACCCCTCCACTTT. Protein product: CASGRGQSSPLHF.

This clonotype was counted at least ten times. The chain combines TRBV7-2 with TRBJ1-2; D ambiguous. The V and J ends lost 5 bases and 9 bases respectively, with 22 bases between them. The CDR3 is 15 residues long. Germline assignment: CDR1 SGHTA and CDR2 FQGNSA. CDR3 loop: CASSPVRAVMGSYTF. The CDR3 DNA follows: TGTGCCAGCAGCCCGGTGAGGGCAGTCATGGGGAGCTACACCTTC.

In its sample, this clonotype was seen a few times. J is TRBJ2-7 and V is TRBV6-1; 9 bases match TRBD1. CDR3 size: 15 residues. J gave up 5 bases and V 6 bases, and 11 bases lay outside the gene matches. Germline values: CDR1 MNHNS, CDR2 SASEGT. This CDR3 is CASRTSGQGRNEQYF. The CDR3 bases are TGTGCCAGCAGAACATCGGGACAGGGTAGGAACGAGCAGTACTTC.

This clonotype appeared many times. The chain recombines TRBV28 with TRBJ2-5, with D perhaps being TRBD1 or TRBD2 (6 bases each). Trimming took off 6 bases at V and 5 bases at J, with 22 bases between the two ends. The CDR3 covers 16 residues. Germline CDR1 MDHEN, CDR2 SYDVKM. The CDR3: CASSGLTGKVMETQYF. CDR3 DNA sequence: TGTGCCAGCAGCGGACTAACAGGGAAGGTGATGGAGACCCAGTACTTC.

The CDR3 region has the DNA TGTGCCACCAGCAGAGATCGACAGTCTGAAGCTTTCTTT. Residues: CATSRDRQSEAFF. The chain links TRBV15 to TRBJ1-1; D might be TRBD1 (5 bases). The germline CDR1 and CDR2 sequences are LNHNV and YYDKDF (reference sequence). This CDR3 contains 13 residues. The V and J ends lost 0 bases and 6 bases respectively, with 8 bases between them.

In its sample, this clonotype was seen many times. CDR3 sequence: CASSYDQGRGNQPQHF. CDR3 sequence (DNA): TGTGCCAGCAGTTACGATCAGGGGCGAGGCAATCAGCCCCAGCATTTT. The chain couples TRBV6-5 to TRBJ1-5, with D possibly matching TRBD1 (6 bases). The CDR3 is 16 amino acids. The ends were cut back, 2 bases at V and 2 bases at J, with 13 bases in the middle. CDR1 is MNHEY and CDR2 is SVGAGI in the germline V gene.

This clonotype showed up many times. The chain combines TRBV5-1 with TRBJ2-2; TRBD2 agrees at 8 bases. Germline assignment: CDR1 SGHRS and CDR2 YFSETQ. V gave up 1 base and J gave up 1 base; unmatched junction bases: 6. This CDR3 contains 17 residues. For the CDR3, the DNA is TGCGCCAGCAGCTTGAGAGGTCTAGCGGGGAACACCGGGGAGCTGTTTTTT. It yields the protein CASSLRGLAGNTGELFF. The full variable domain, with the rest looked up from reference TRBV5-1 and TRBJ2-2, is KAGVTQTPRYLIKTRGQQVTLSCSPISGHRSVSWYQQTPGQGLQFLFEYFSETQRNKGNFPGRFSGRQFSNSRSEMNVSTLELGDSALYLCASSLRGLAGNTGELFFGEGSRLTVL.

The chain has TRBV7-3 and TRBJ2-7, with 10 bases that match TRBD2. The CDR3 has 15 residues. The J segment lost 3 bases and the V segment lost 5 bases, leaving 7 bases of the junction unmatched. Germline V gene lookup returns CDR1 SGHTA and CDR2 FQGTGA. CDR3 DNA sequence: TGTGCCAGCAGCCCCTCGGGACTAGCGAGCTACGAGCAGTACTTC. Translation gives CASSPSGLASYEQYF. The entire variable domain, with the rest obtained from reference TRBV7-3 and TRBJ2-7, is as follows: GAGVSQTPSNKVTEKGKYVELRCDPISGHTALYWYRQSLGQGPEFLIYFQGTGAADDSGLPNDRFFAVRPEGSVSTLKIQRTERGDSAVYLCASSPSGLASYEQYFGPGTRLTVT.

This clonotype was detected many times. The J gene is TRBJ1-5, the V gene TRBV27; D possibly corresponds to TRBD1 (6 bases). This CDR3 is 13 amino acids long. V dropped 5 bases and J dropped 5 bases, with 10 bases sitting between them. Germline CDR1 MNHEY, CDR2 SMNVEV (reference sequence). As DNA, the CDR3 is TGTGCCAGCAGTCGACAGGCCGATCAGCCCCAGCATTTT. Its translation is CASSRQADQPQHF.

This clonotype was recorded many times. This chain links TRBV6-1 with TRBJ2-2; D might be TRBD1 or TRBD2, each matching 6 bases. The CDR3 has 12 residues. The germline CDR1 and CDR2 sequences are MNHNS and SASEGT. Trimming pared 6 bases from V and 6 bases from J, leaving 8 bases between. CDR3 bases: TGTGCCAGCAGGGAGGGGGCCGGGGAGCTGTTTTTT. Protein sequence: CASREGAGELFF.

About this clonotype itself: This may come from a read error, since a much larger clone is one base off. V and J are TRBV11-2 and TRBJ2-7; 7 bases line up with TRBD1. CDR3 length: 16 amino acids. From germline, CDR1 is SGHAT and CDR2 FQNNGV. The V and J ends lost 0 bases and 4 bases, in that order; junction bases with no gene match: 9. This CDR3 is CASSLDTWGTEYEQYF. CDR3 nucleotide sequence: TGTGCCAGCAGCTTAGATACCTGGGGGACAGAGTACGAGCAGTACTTC.

This clonotype occurred many times. The chain links TRBV2 to TRBJ2-5; 8 nucleotides match TRBD2. The CDR3 covers 12 residues. V lost 10 bases to trimming and J lost 0 bases; unmatched junction nucleotides: 1. CDR1 is SNHLY, CDR2 FYNNEI, per germline. The chain's CDR3 is CANSGNQETQYF. The DNA for the CDR3 is TGTGCCAATAGCGGGAACCAAGAGACCCAGTACTTC. Variable domain in full (rest from reference TRBV2 and TRBJ2-5): EPEVTQTPSHQVTQMGQEVILRCVPISNHLYFYWYRQILGQKVEFLVSFYNNEISEKSEIFDDQFSVERPDGSNFTLKIRSTKLEDSAMYFCANSGNQETQYFGPGTRLLVL.

This clonotype was counted at least ten times. The chain employs TRBV5-1 and TRBJ2-5; no firm D call. The germline gives CDR1 SGHRS, CDR2 YFSETQ. The CDR3 loop spans 13 amino acids. V lost 4 bases and J 1 base, leaving 8 bases between the germline ends. The CDR3 loop is CASSPDGQETQYF. Written as DNA, the CDR3 is TGCGCCAGCAGCCCGGACGGCCAAGAGACCCAGTACTTC.

In this sample, this clonotype turned up many times. V and J are TRBV4-1 and TRBJ1-2; the D is unclear. This CDR3 is 15 amino acids long. V gave up 5 bases and J gave up 2 bases, with 15 bases separating them. Germline-derived CDR1 and CDR2 are MGHRA and YSYEKL. The CDR3 here is CASSVPLTRNYGYTF. CDR3 sequence (DNA): TGCGCCAGCAGCGTCCCGCTGACCCGCAACTATGGCTACACCTTC.

This sequence joins TRBV7-8 and TRBJ1-2; D ambiguous. V dropped 1 base and J dropped 7 bases, with 7 bases sitting between them. Germline V CDR1 and CDR2: SGHVS, FQNEAQ. This CDR3 contains 12 residues. CDR3 in amino acids: CASSLGPGGYTF. CDR3 nucleotide sequence: TGTGCCAGCAGCTTAGGACCAGGTGGCTACACCTTC.

Worth noting for this clonotype: The junction differs from germline at one of its ends, possibly a read error. The CDR3 DNA follows: TGTGCCAGCATTGCTAGCGGGAGCTACGAGCAGTCCTTC. Its protein product is CASIASGSYEQSF. V gene TRBV6-1 combines with J gene TRBJ2-7; 10 nucleotides line up with TRBD2. There are 13 residues in the CDR3. In germline, CDR1 is MNHNS, CDR2 SASEGT.

With regard to this clonotype: This may stem from a read error, because a much larger clone lies one nucleotide away. The V call is TRBV7-8, the J call TRBJ2-7; TRBD2 aligns across 9 bases. The germline CDR1 and CDR2 sequences are SGHVS and FQNEAQ. This CDR3 has 14 residues. J lost 2 bases, V lost 4 bases, and 3 bases had no gene match. The CDR3 reads CASSSSGNTYEQYF. The CDR3 DNA reads TGTGCCAGCAGCTCTAGCGGGAACACCTACGAGCAGTACTTC.

This clonotype was seen at least ten times. The chain joins TRBV29-1 to TRBJ1-1; 12 bases are a match to TRBD1. Germline V gene sequence: CDR1 SQVTM, CDR2 ANQGSEA. The CDR3 is made up of 15 amino acids. After removal of 6 bases from V and 10 bases from J, the junction contained 15 bases not matched to a gene. The CDR3 reads CSVTTPGQGARGAFF. The CDR3 DNA is TGCAGCGTAACTACACCGGGACAGGGGGCGAGGGGAGCTTTCTTT.

Ten or more counts support this clonotype. The CDR3 nucleotides read TGTGCCAGCAGCTGGAGTCACGGCCCCCCTATCGAGCAGTACTTC. As protein: CASSWSHGPPIEQYF. The chain has TRBV11-2 and TRBJ2-7; D gene ambiguous. The V end lost 4 bases, the J end lost 6 bases, and 19 bases lay between the germline ends. Germline V gene lookup returns CDR1 SGHAT and CDR2 FQNNGV. The CDR3 spans 15 residues.

The sample holds many counts of this clonotype. The chain links TRBV6-1 to TRBJ2-5, with D possibly being TRBD1 (6 bases). Germline V gives CDR1 MNHNS, CDR2 SASEGT. The V end was cut by 3 bases, the J end by 2 bases, with 7 bases between. CDR3 length: 13 residues. In nucleotides, the CDR3 is TGTGCCAGCAGTGAGCAGGGGCAAGAGACCCAGTACTTC. This translates into CASSEQGQETQYF.

CDR3 in DNA: TGTGCCAGCAGACAGTTCGGGCAGCCCCAGCATTTT. Protein sequence: CASRQFGQPQHF. This chain joins TRBV27 and TRBJ1-5; D unresolved. The V gene's germline CDR1 is MNHEY and CDR2 SMNVEV (reference sequence). Trimming cost V 6 bases and J 7 bases, with 10 bases left between them. CDR3 length: 12 residues.

A word on this clonotype: This may be a read error, as it is one base from a much larger clone. The rearrangement links TRBV14 to TRBJ2-7, with TRBD2 matching over 9 bases. CDR3 length: 16 residues. CDR1 and CDR2 from the germline V gene are SGHDN and FVKESK. Here the CDR3 DNA reads TGTGCCATCAGCCATAGGGTGGCTAGCGGGAACTACGAGCAGTACTTC. Protein product: CAISHRVASGNYEQYF.

This clonotype has a count of ten or more. This sequence joins TRBV27 and TRBJ2-7, with TRBD2 identical over 7 bases. Germline loops: CDR1 MNHEY, CDR2 SMNVEV (reference sequence). Unmatched junction bases numbered 6, after V lost 2 bases and J lost 2 bases. CDR3 size: 15 residues. Written as DNA, the CDR3 is TGTGCCAGCAGTTTAGCGGGAGTGTTCCCCTACGAGCAGTACTTC. Translated, it gives CASSLAGVFPYEQYF.

There are a few counts of this clonotype. DNA for the CDR3: TGTGCCAGCAGCCTCCACCTCGGGGCCAATCAGCCCCAGCATTTT. Protein sequence: CASSLHLGANQPQHF. The V call is TRBV28, the J call TRBJ1-5; a weak D match, TRBD1 (5 bases). V lost 6 bases and J 3 bases, leaving 15 bases between the germline ends. Germline assignment: CDR1 MDHEN and CDR2 SYDVKM. This CDR3 is 15 amino acids long.

There are many counts of this clonotype. The chain links TRBV28 to TRBJ1-6; no reliable D call. This CDR3 has 15 amino acids. Trimming left V 3 bases short and J 0 bases short, with 6 bases between. Germline assignment: CDR1 MDHEN and CDR2 SYDVKM. CDR3 protein: CASSFRSSYNSPLHF. The CDR3 DNA reads TGTGCCAGCAGTTTCAGGAGCTCCTATAATTCACCCCTCCACTTT.

Regarding this clonotype: A junction end diverges from the germline sequence, so it may reflect a read error. The gene calls are TRBV24-1 and TRBJ2-5; the D gene could be TRBD1 or TRBD2 (5 bases each). This CDR3 spans 15 amino acids. The V gene's germline CDR1 is KGHDR and CDR2 SFDVKD. CDR3 DNA: TGTGCCGCCAGTGATGAGAGGGGCGCTATGGGGACCCAGTACTTC. Amino acid sequence: CAASDERGAMGTQYF.

J is TRBJ1-1 and V is TRBV7-2; D not resolved. The V and J ends lost 9 bases and 2 bases respectively, with 13 bases between them. Germline-derived CDR1 and CDR2 are SGHTA and FQGNSA. The CDR3 consists of 13 residues. The CDR3: CASGAWENTEAFF. The CDR3 coding sequence is TGTGCCAGTGGAGCGTGGGAAAACACTGAAGCTTTCTTT.

This clonotype was counted at least ten times. This chain connects TRBV6-5 to TRBJ2-7; D is uncertain. CDR1 is MNHEY, CDR2 SVGAGI, per germline. This CDR3 contains 13 residues. Trimming took 0 bases from V and 5 from J, leaving 8 bases between them. CDR3 in amino acids: CASSYSLNDEQYF. The DNA of the CDR3 is TGTGCCAGCAGTTACTCCCTTAACGACGAGCAGTACTTC.

The chain combines TRBV2 with TRBJ2-7, with no clear D. The CDR3 sequence is 12 residues long. Germline V gene lookup returns CDR1 SNHLY and CDR2 FYNNEI. V lost 4 bases, J lost 6 bases, and 10 bases lay in between. The CDR3 coding sequence is TGTGCCAGCAGTGTGGGCATCGGCGAGCAGTACTTC. This gives the protein CASSVGIGEQYF.